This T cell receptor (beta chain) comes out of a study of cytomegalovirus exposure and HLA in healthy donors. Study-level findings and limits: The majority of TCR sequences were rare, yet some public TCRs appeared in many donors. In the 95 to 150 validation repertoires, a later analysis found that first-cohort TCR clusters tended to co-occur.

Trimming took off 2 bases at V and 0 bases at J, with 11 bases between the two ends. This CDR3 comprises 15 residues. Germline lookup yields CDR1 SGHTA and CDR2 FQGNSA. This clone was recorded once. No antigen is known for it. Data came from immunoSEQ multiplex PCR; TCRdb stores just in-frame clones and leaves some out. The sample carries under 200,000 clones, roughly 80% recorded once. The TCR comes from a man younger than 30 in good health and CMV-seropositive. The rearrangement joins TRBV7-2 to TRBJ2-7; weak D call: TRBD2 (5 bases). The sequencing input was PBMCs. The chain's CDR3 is CASSLRVGSSYEQYF. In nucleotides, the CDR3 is TGTGCCAGCAGCTTAAGGGTAGGGAGCTCCTACGAGCAGTACTTC.